What follows are 24 T cell receptor beta chains derived from one specimen sequenced in a study of OX40 agonist ivuxolimab in advanced cancers. Using immunoSEQ multiplex PCR, the repertoire was profiled, and TCRdb retains in-frame clones only, with some absent. The sample shows some 80,000 clones, 87% of them seen only once. Here the sequenced sample was CD4+ or CD8+ T cells sorted from blood, taken in a trial of the OX40 agonist ivuxolimab. The receptor source for this set is an adult with an advanced solid tumor such as melanoma, head and neck, liver or kidney cancer.

This chain connects TRBV14 to TRBJ2-2; possible D gene TRBD2, 5 bases. Germline CDR1 reads SGHDN; CDR2 reads FVKESK. The CDR3 length is 17 residues. With 0 bases removed from V and 4 bases from J, the gap between germline ends came to 15 bases. The CDR3 reads CASSQDPTRVRTGELFF. The CDR3 DNA follows: TGTGCCAGCAGCCAAGATCCCACGAGGGTACGCACCGGGGAGCTGTTTTTT.

The gene calls are TRBV7-2 and TRBJ1-3; D is perhaps TRBD1 (5 bases). Deletions cut 5 bases from V and 2 bases from J, with 16 bases between. The CDR3 loop spans 16 amino acids. Per germline, CDR1 SGHTA and CDR2 FQGNSA. CDR3 bases: TGTGCCAGCAGCCCGAGCTCAGGGAGGGCTGGAAACACCATATATTTT. As protein: CASSPSSGRAGNTIYF.

The chain couples TRBV19 to TRBJ1-3; no reliable D call. The CDR3 contains 22 residues. V lost 5 bases to trimming and J lost 0 bases, with 32 bases between them. Germline assignment: CDR1 LNHDA and CDR2 SQIVND (reference sequence). The CDR3 loop reads CASSARLVKRGGGITSGNTIYF. The CDR3 DNA reads as TGTGCCAGTAGTGCCCGGCTAGTCAAGAGAGGAGGAGGGATCACCTCTGGAAACACCATATATTTT.

There are a few counts of this clone. This chain uses TRBV6-1 with TRBJ1-5, with D possibly matching TRBD1 (5 bases). The germline V gene has CDR1 MNHNS and CDR2 SASEGT. Trimming took 8 bases from V and 6 from J, leaving 14 bases between them. CDR3 length: 13 residues. CDR3 residues: CASGTLESQPQHF. DNA for the CDR3: TGTGCCAGCGGGACTCTGGAAAGTCAGCCCCAGCATTTT.

The V gene is TRBV29-1, the J gene TRBJ2-5; 14 positions match TRBD2. The V gene's germline CDR1 is SQVTM and CDR2 ANQGSEA. CDR3 length: 16 amino acids. J was trimmed by 1 base and V by 4 bases; bases with no gene match: 5. The CDR3 is CSVVGTSGGLQETQYF. DNA for the CDR3: TGCAGCGTTGTAGGGACTAGCGGGGGACTCCAAGAGACCCAGTACTTC.

J is TRBJ2-3 and V is TRBV5-1, with TRBD1 identical over 8 bases. Germline V gives CDR1 SGHRS, CDR2 YFSETQ. The CDR3 has 15 residues. Losses at the gene ends were 8 bases for V and 8 bases for J; bases not matched to a gene: 16. DNA for the CDR3: TGCGCCAGTTTTCCCGGGACAGGCGACTACGGTACGCAGTATTTT. Translated, it gives CASFPGTGDYGTQYF.

There are a few counts of this clone. V gene TRBV15 combines with J gene TRBJ2-5, with D perhaps TRBD2 (6 bases). V was clipped by 3 bases and J by 5 bases, with 16 bases between them. The CDR3 consists of 15 residues. From germline, CDR1 is LNHNV and CDR2 YYDKDF (reference sequence). The CDR3 bases are TGTGCCACCAGCAGTGGTGAGGAGGGGAGGGAGACCCAGTACTTC. Translated, it gives CATSSGEEGRETQYF. The full variable domain, its missing parts supplied by reference TRBV15 and TRBJ2-5, is DAMVIQNPRYQVTQFGKPVTLSCSQTLNHNVMYWYQQKSSQAPKLLFHYYDKDFNNEADTPDNFQSRRPNTSFCFLDIRSPGLGDTAMYLCATSSGEEGRETQYFGPGTRLLVL.

The chain is built from TRBV5-1 and TRBJ2-2, with a possible D match to TRBD2 (5 bases). Per the germline V gene, CDR1 is SGHRS and CDR2 is YFSETQ. Trimming stripped 2 bases from V and 5 bases from J, with 10 bases between. The CDR3 has 14 amino acids. CDR3 region: CASSFKAETGELFF. DNA for the CDR3: TGCGCCAGCAGCTTTAAAGCGGAGACCGGGGAGCTGTTTTTT.

V and J are TRBV27 and TRBJ1-5; weak D call: TRBD1 (5 bases). The CDR3 is made up of 16 amino acids. Germline V gene lookup returns CDR1 MNHEY and CDR2 SMNVEV (reference sequence). The V end lost 3 bases, the J end lost 3 bases, and 15 bases lay between the germline ends. In DNA, the CDR3 is TGTGCCAGCAGTTTCAGGGCCCGCGGGGCCAATCAGCCCCAGCATTTT. The encoded protein is CASSFRARGANQPQHF.

The genes are TRBV10-3 and TRBJ2-3; 7 nucleotides match TRBD2. This CDR3 spans 14 amino acids. Germline CDR1 is ENHRY and CDR2 is SYGVKD. V dropped 5 bases and J dropped 3; count of bases not matched to a gene: 5. This CDR3 reads CAISLQGGTDTQYF. CDR3 in DNA: TGTGCCATCAGTTTGCAGGGAGGGACAGATACGCAGTATTTT.

The chain combines TRBV7-2 with TRBJ1-1; tentative D call: TRBD1 (5 bases). CDR1 and CDR2 (germline): SGHTA, FQGNSA. Between the trimmed V and J ends, which lost 3 bases and 0 bases, there was a span of 17 bases. The CDR3 is 17 residues long. DNA of the CDR3: TGTGCCAGCAGCTTCCTGGGTGGGGGACCGATGAACACTGAAGCTTTCTTT. Translated: CASSFLGGGPMNTEAFF.

The J gene is TRBJ2-5, the V gene TRBV29-1; the match to TRBD2 covers 7 bases. Trimming took 4 bases from V and 0 from J; bases not matched to a gene: 8. This CDR3 has 15 amino acids. Germline assignment: CDR1 SQVTM and CDR2 ANQGSEA. DNA for the CDR3: TGCAGCGTTGGAAGGGGAGGGAGGTACCAAGAGACCCAGTACTTC. It codes for CSVGRGGRYQETQYF.

The chain recombines TRBV9 with TRBJ2-7; a weak D match, TRBD2 (5 bases). CDR1 is SGDLS, CDR2 YYNGEE, per germline. CDR3 length equals 13 residues. V was cut by 4 bases and J by 6 bases, with 14 bases left in between. The CDR3 sequence is CASSSILGGEQYF. The CDR3 bases are TGTGCCAGCAGCTCCATACTAGGCGGCGAGCAGTACTTC.

The J gene is TRBJ1-2, the V gene TRBV2; 11 bases fit TRBD1. Germline CDR1 reads SNHLY; CDR2 reads FYNNEI. V gave up 2 bases and J gave up 8 bases; unmatched junction bases: 10. CDR3 length: 16 residues. CDR3 region: CASSETRTGGIKGYTF. Here the CDR3 DNA reads TGTGCCAGCAGTGAAACCAGGACAGGGGGCATAAAGGGCTACACCTTC.

The chain uses TRBV18 and TRBJ1-1; TRBD1 matches at 7 bases. This CDR3 comprises 15 residues. In germline, CDR1 is KGHSH, CDR2 LQKENI. V trimming: 3 bases; J trimming: 1 base; junction bases outside the gene matches: 5. The CDR3 nucleotides are TGTGCCAGCTCACCGAGGGAGGGGGCGAACACTGAAGCTTTCTTT. Translated, it gives CASSPREGANTEAFF.

The rearrangement joins TRBV4-2 to TRBJ2-2; 13 nucleotides agree with TRBD2. Losses at the gene ends were 1 base for V and 6 bases for J; bases not matched to a gene: 5. The CDR3 sequence is 17 residues long. The germline V gene encodes CDR1 LGHNA and CDR2 YNFKEQ. CDR3 coding DNA: TGTGCCAGCAGCCAAGGGGCGACTAGCGGGAGGTCCGGGGAGCTGTTTTTT. Its protein product is CASSQGATSGRSGELFF.

J is TRBJ2-1 and V is TRBV11-2; D is perhaps TRBD2 (6 bases). With 3 bases removed from V and 0 bases from J, the gap between germline ends came to 9 bases. Germline assignment: CDR1 SGHAT and CDR2 FQNNGV. This CDR3 is built from 15 residues. Written as DNA, the CDR3 is TGTGCCAGCAGCTTTAGGGGACTCTCCTACAATGAGCAGTTCTTC. It specifies CASSFRGLSYNEQFF.

This chain links TRBV7-9 with TRBJ2-5; the match to TRBD1 covers 8 bases. Trimming removed 3 bases from V and 1 base from J; junction bases left unmatched: 7. Germline CDR1 SEHNR, CDR2 FQNEAQ (reference sequence). This CDR3 comprises 16 residues. Written as DNA, the CDR3 is TGTGCCAGCAGCTTGCGCCGGGACAGGAGCCAAGAGACCCAGTACTTC. Residues: CASSLRRDRSQETQYF.

This clone was seen only once. The gene calls are TRBV10-3 and TRBJ2-5; 12 positions agree with TRBD2. J was trimmed by 3 bases and V by 10 bases; bases with no gene match: 3. The V gene's germline CDR1 is ENHRY and CDR2 SYGVKD. The CDR3 is made up of 13 amino acids. CDR3 protein: CATRTSGEETQYF. In DNA, the CDR3 is TGTGCCACCCGGACTAGCGGGGAAGAGACCCAGTACTTC.

V usage is TRBV2 and J usage is TRBJ1-3, with D possibly being TRBD1 (5 bases). V was clipped by 1 base and J by 4 bases, with 11 bases between them. This CDR3 is 15 amino acids long. CDR1 is SNHLY, CDR2 FYNNEI, per germline. CDR3 loop: CASSEEWGIGNTIYF. The CDR3 DNA is TGTGCCAGCAGTGAAGAATGGGGGATCGGAAACACCATATATTTT.

V gene TRBV9 combines with J gene TRBJ2-3; 10 nucleotides match TRBD2. CDR3 length: 18 residues. The V segment lost 0 bases and the J segment 5 bases; nucleotides outside the gene matches: 12. Germline CDR1 and CDR2: SGDLS and YYNGEE. CDR3 amino acids: CASSVDSWTSGGGDTQYF. The CDR3 bases are TGTGCCAGCAGCGTAGATAGTTGGACTAGCGGCGGGGGAGATACGCAGTATTTT.

DNA of the CDR3: TGTGCCTGGAGTGAGGACAGGGGCTATGGCTACACCTTC. Translating gives CAWSEDRGYGYTF. The gene calls are TRBV30 and TRBJ1-2; 9 bases map to TRBD1. CDR1 GTSNPN and CDR2 SVGIG come from the germline V gene (reference sequence). Trimming removed 1 base from V and 4 bases from J; junction bases left unmatched: 1. The length of the CDR3 is 13 residues.

The CDR3, as DNA: TGTGCCAGCAGTGACCCCTCTTACAGGGACACGCAGTATTTT. It encodes CASSDPSYRDTQYF. This rearrangement joins TRBV6-1 to TRBJ2-3; tentatively, D is TRBD1 (6 bases). Deletions cut 3 bases from V and 9 bases from J, with 16 bases between. The CDR3 has 14 amino acids. CDR1 and CDR2 from the germline V gene are MNHNS and SASEGT.

This sequence joins TRBV18 and TRBJ2-7; 8 bases map to TRBD1. The CDR3 extends over 15 amino acids. Trimming at V came to 4 bases and at J to 2 bases, leaving 7 bases not matched to a gene. Germline V lookup: CDR1 KGHSH, CDR2 LQKENI. This CDR3 reads CASSRRTGQTYEQYF. The CDR3 region has the DNA TGTGCCAGCTCACGACGGACAGGGCAAACCTACGAGCAGTACTTC.